This TCR beta chain was recovered during a study of T cell responses to AZD1222 COVID-19 vaccine. Sequenced by immunoSEQ multiplex PCR; TCRdb stores in-frame clones only, minus some. The repertoire has some 130,000 clones, approximately 83% of them found once; the top ten carry about 1.6%. This clonotype was obtained from an adult in good health. Source: peripheral blood, taken on day 0 of AZD1222 vaccination.

DNA for the CDR3: TGCAGTGCTGCAGGGGATGGCTACACCTTC. This gives the protein CSAAGDGYTF. The chain joins TRBV20-1 to TRBJ1-2; the D gene is possibly TRBD1 (6 bases). The germline gives CDR1 DFQATT, CDR2 SNEGSKA (reference sequence). Trimming took off 5 bases at V and 6 bases at J, with 7 bases between the two ends. The CDR3 totals 10 residues.